The entry below gives a single T cell receptor (beta chain) sequence along with its context. The sample is drawn from a study of control samples from healthy donors and cancer patients. The method was immunoSEQ multiplex PCR; TCRdb's version includes in-frame clones alone and lacks a portion of them. The table has about 150,000 clones, around 88% seen once. This CDR3 region has 11 residues. V dropped 7 bases and J dropped 1 base, with 4 bases sitting between them. CDR1 is LNHDA, CDR2 SQIVND, per germline (reference sequence). The chain recombines TRBV19 with TRBJ1-1, with D hard to call. Sequenced: blood. This clonotype was obtained from a young man in good health. CDR3 nucleotides: TGTGCCAGTATGGGGAACACTGAAGCTTTCTTT. Amino acids: CASMGNTEAFF.